This is a list of T cell receptor beta chains from one sample in a study of T cell changes during pregnancy in multiple sclerosis. Sequencing used immunoSEQ multiplex PCR; TCRdb keeps in-frame clones, though not all of them. The repertoire holds 50,000 to 55,000 clones, with roughly 91% as singletons. The sequences come from CD4+ T cells from peripheral blood mononuclear cells, collected in the third trimester of pregnancy. These receptors all stem from a female donor with multiple sclerosis, enrolled in a pregnancy study. The CDR3 runs from the conserved cysteine through the conserved F or W. A D gene is named only where the DNA matches it firmly. Size is omitted from some rows. Given values are once, few, many or a class for expanded clones.

v_call,cdr3_length,clone_size,j_call,d_call,cdr3_aa,cdr3_nt
TRBV12-5,13,NA,TRBJ1-2,NA,CATTRGTLYGYTF,TGTGCTACTACCCGAGGGACTCTTTATGGCTACACCTTC
TRBV6-6,12,NA,TRBJ1-1,NA,CASSGGGTEAFF,TGTGCCAGCAGTGGGGGGGGGACTGAAGCTTTCTTT
TRBV5-5,16,once,TRBJ2-1,NA,CASSPILGQTSLGQFF,TGTGCCAGCAGCCCGATCTTGGGACAAACTAGTCTGGGGCAGTTCTTC
TRBV2,15,NA,TRBJ2-5,TRBD2,CASTGSGGQQETQYF,TGTGCCAGCACTGGTAGCGGGGGACAACAAGAGACCCAGTACTTC
TRBV27,16,NA,TRBJ2-7,TRBD1,CASSSPLTDRAGEQYF,TGTGCCAGCAGTTCACCGCTAACGGACAGGGCTGGCGAGCAGTACTTC
TRBV6-1,12,once,TRBJ1-6,NA,CASRTGLTPLHF,TGTGCCAGCAGAACAGGGCTCACACCCCTCCACTTT
TRBV6-4,15,NA,TRBJ2-1,TRBD2,CASRELAGGLNEQFF,TGTGCCAGCAGAGAACTAGCGGGGGGGCTAAATGAGCAGTTCTTC
TRBV7-7,16,NA,TRBJ2-1,TRBD2,CASSPGGRGVGSEQFF,TGTGCTAGCAGCCCGGGGGGGCGGGGCGTGGGCTCTGAGCAGTTCTTC
TRBV9,16,NA,TRBJ1-1,TRBD1,CASSVGTGGLGTEAFF,TGTGCCAGCAGCGTCGGGACAGGGGGCTTGGGCACTGAAGCTTTCTTT
TRBV9,13,NA,TRBJ1-2,NA,CASSLQGVHGYTF,TGTGCCAGCAGCCTACAGGGTGTCCATGGCTACACCTTC
TRBV5-5,15,once,TRBJ2-7,TRBD2,CASSMGTSGGGEQYF,TGTGCCAGCAGCATGGGGACTAGCGGGGGGGGCGAGCAGTACTTC
TRBV6-5,13,NA,TRBJ2-7,TRBD2,CASRGLAVNEQYF,TGTGCCAGCAGAGGACTAGCTGTAAACGAGCAGTACTTC
TRBV5-8,14,NA,TRBJ2-5,TRBD2,CASSTSGGQKTQYF,TGTGCCAGCAGCACTAGCGGGGGCCAGAAGACCCAGTACTTC
TRBV6-5,13,NA,TRBJ2-5,NA,CASSSGSEETQYF,TGTGCCAGCAGTTCCGGGTCCGAAGAGACCCAGTACTTC
TRBV9,14,NA,TRBJ1-1,NA,CASSVDIEDTEAFF,TGTGCCAGCAGCGTAGACATTGAGGACACTGAAGCTTTCTTT
TRBV19,13,few,TRBJ1-2,NA,CASSIDRGVGYTF,TGTGCCAGTAGTATAGATCGGGGGGTTGGCTACACCTTC
TRBV4-2,16,NA,TRBJ2-2,TRBD1,CASSQVGTGNTGELFF,TGTGCCAGCAGCCAAGTCGGGACAGGGAACACCGGGGAGCTGTTTTTT
TRBV5-1,14,once,TRBJ1-4,NA,CASSLVPGDEKLFF,TGCGCCAGCAGCTTGGTCCCAGGGGATGAAAAACTGTTTTTT
TRBV6-5,12,NA,TRBJ1-2,NA,CASTIRGQSYTF,TGTGCCAGCACCATACGTGGACAAAGCTACACCTTC
TRBV5-4,15,NA,TRBJ2-7,TRBD2,CASSLSGTDPYEQYF,TGTGCCAGCAGCTTAAGCGGGACTGACCCCTACGAGCAGTACTTC
TRBV6-5,13,NA,TRBJ1-5,TRBD1,CASSTGGDQPQHF,TGTGCCAGCAGTACAGGGGGCGATCAGCCCCAGCATTTT
TRBV15,14,NA,TRBJ2-5,NA,CATSREGLKETQYF,TGTGCCACCAGCAGAGAGGGACTCAAAGAGACCCAGTACTTC
TRBV9,15,NA,TRBJ2-1,NA,CASSRAVSSYNEQFF,TGTGCCAGCAGCAGAGCGGTAAGCTCCTACAATGAGCAGTTCTTC
TRBV6-1,14,NA,TRBJ2-7,TRBD2,CASWGRGASYEQYF,TGTGCCAGCTGGGGGCGGGGGGCTTCCTACGAGCAGTACTTC
TRBV6-1,13,NA,TRBJ1-6,NA,CASRWTSDSPLHF,TGTGCCAGCAGGTGGACATCGGATTCACCCCTCCACTTT
TRBV2,15,NA,TRBJ1-5,NA,CASSLLNRGNQPQHF,TGTGCCAGCAGTTTACTAAACAGGGGCAATCAGCCCCAGCATTTT
TRBV2,13,few,TRBJ1-2,TRBD1,CAITTGPAYGYTF,TGTGCCATTACGACAGGGCCCGCCTATGGCTACACCTTC
TRBV5-1,17,NA,TRBJ2-1,TRBD2,CASSLGTLAGEYNEQFF,TGCGCCAGCAGCTTGGGAACCTTAGCGGGGGAATACAATGAGCAGTTCTTC